Described below is a single T cell receptor beta chain sequence and its context. Its antigen remains unidentified. The CDR3 has 14 residues. In germline, CDR1 is SGHTS, CDR2 YDEGEE. The V gene lost 6 bases and the J gene lost 7 bases, with 17 bases spanning the gap. This entry belongs to a study of Graves' ophthalmopathy and Graves' hyperthyroidism. Findings and limits, study-wide: Among thyroid clonotypes expanded above 0.001 frequency, most also appeared in blood. The model flagged ophthalmopathy progression at over 60% sensitivity and around 72% specificity.

Using RNA transcripts, the TCR beta CDR3 regions were amplified. The library came from an HTBI-primed first-round RT-PCR and a second-round multiplex PCR. TCRdb independently ran MiXCR on the multiplex PCR reads; one entry per CDR3 protein. The table includes around 1.1 million distinct CDR3 sequences, about two fifths detected once. Clinicians diagnosed using symptoms, serum thyroxine, TRAb, thyroid ultrasound and orbital computed tomography. The source is an adult man with Graves' hyperthyroidism. Sample: peripheral blood or thyroid tissue (not recorded which). V and J are TRBV5-8 and TRBJ1-5; no clear D. This CDR3 reads CASTLDEVGQPQHF. In nucleotides, the CDR3 is TGTGCCAGCACCCTGGACGAGGTTGGCCAGCCCCAGCATTTT.